This is a list of T cell receptor beta chains from one sample in a study of shared clonotypes between healthy human individuals. Sequencing used immunoSEQ multiplex PCR; TCRdb keeps in-frame clones, though not all of them. Of hundreds of thousands of clones listed, 85% to 95% were seen once; the top ten hold approximately 0.11%. Input material: naive CD8+ T cells sorted from blood. The receptors derive from a woman aged 25 to 39 in good health. Each CDR3 is given with its conserved first and last residue. The D gene is left open where the match is weak. Not all rows give a size; the values are once, few, many and, for expanded clones, a class.

j_call | clone_size | v_call | d_call | cdr3_aa | cdr3_nt
TRBJ1-1 | once | TRBV5-4 | NA | CASRQDTEAFF | TGTGCCAGCAGGCAGGACACTGAAGCTTTCTTT
TRBJ2-5 | NA | TRBV15 | NA | CATSRGGETQYF | TGTGCCACCAGCCGCGGAGGGGAGACCCAGTACTTC
TRBJ2-7 | once | TRBV7-9 | TRBD2 | CASSLVLAGSYEQYF | TGTGCCAGCAGCTTAGTGTTAGCGGGTTCCTACGAGCAGTACTTC
TRBJ1-6 | NA | TRBV19 | NA | CASSIDLLSPLHF | TGTGCCAGTAGTATAGATCTGCTGTCACCCCTCCACTTT
TRBJ2-3 | NA | TRBV19 | NA | CATGDFSSTDTQYF | TGTGCCACAGGCGACTTTTCTAGCACAGATACGCAGTATTTT
TRBJ1-1 | NA | TRBV4-1 | TRBD1 | CASSQAKFGQEYTEAFF | TGCGCCAGCAGCCAAGCTAAATTTGGACAGGAATACACTGAAGCTTTCTTT
TRBJ1-3 | NA | TRBV27 | NA | CASSLQGNAGNTIYF | TGTGCCAGCAGTTTGCAGGGAAATGCTGGAAACACCATATATTTT
TRBJ2-5 | NA | TRBV10-2 | NA | CASSELQGLQETQYF | TGCGCCAGCAGTGAGTTACAGGGCCTTCAAGAGACCCAGTACTTC
TRBJ2-7 | NA | TRBV7-8 | TRBD2 | CASSLYPSGNEYEQYF | TGTGCCAGCAGCCTATACCCTAGCGGGAACGAATACGAGCAGTACTTC
TRBJ1-1 | NA | TRBV4-1 | NA | CASSQDSRWLTEAFF | TGCGCCAGCAGCCAAGATTCGAGATGGCTGACTGAAGCTTTCTTT
TRBJ2-7 | NA | TRBV4-1 | NA | CASSHRAHYEEQYF | TGCGCCAGCAGCCACCGAGCACACTACGAGGAGCAGTACTTC
TRBJ2-1 | NA | TRBV7-9 | NA | CASSLERRSNPNEQFF | TGTGCCAGCAGCTTAGAGAGGAGAAGTAATCCCAATGAGCAGTTCTTC
TRBJ1-2 | NA | TRBV7-8 | TRBD1 | CASSFGSRGGSDYGYTF | TGTGCCAGCAGCTTTGGAAGCAGGGGGGGAAGCGACTATGGCTACACCTTC
TRBJ2-2 | few | TRBV27 | NA | CASSYQNTGELFF | TGTGCCAGCAGTTATCAGAACACCGGGGAGCTGTTTTTT
TRBJ1-1 | NA | TRBV29-1 | NA | CSVEGLGEGSGTEAFF | TGCAGCGTTGAGGGTTTGGGGGAAGGTAGCGGCACTGAAGCTTTCTTT
TRBJ1-2 | once | TRBV29-1 | NA | CSVEEWDKEVHYGYTF | TGCAGCGTTGAAGAGTGGGACAAGGAGGTTCACTATGGCTACACCTTC
TRBJ2-1 | NA | TRBV5-1 | NA | CASSLVRGNEQFF | TGCGCCAGCAGCTTGGTTCGTGGCAATGAGCAGTTCTTC
TRBJ2-1 | NA | TRBV5-6 | NA | CASSLGIQNEQFF | TGTGCCAGCAGCCTGGGGATACAAAATGAGCAGTTCTTC
TRBJ1-1 | NA | TRBV9 | NA | CASSVGGDTEAFF | TGTGCCAGCAGCGTGGGAGGGGACACTGAAGCTTTCTTT
TRBJ2-2 | NA | TRBV13 | TRBD2 | CASSSRLAGGPGGELFF | TGTGCCAGCAGCTCACGACTAGCGGGAGGGCCCGGCGGGGAGCTGTTTTTT
TRBJ2-3 | NA | TRBV5-4 | TRBD1 | CASSLATGGQDTQYF | TGTGCCAGCAGCTTGGCGACAGGGGGCCAAGATACGCAGTATTTT
TRBJ2-7 | NA | TRBV11-2 | TRBD1 | CASSLDRVYSYEQYF | TGTGCCAGCAGCCTGGACAGGGTGTACTCCTACGAGCAGTACTTC
TRBJ2-5 | NA | TRBV7-8 | NA | CASSPLLGNRAETQYF | TGTGCCAGCAGTCCCCTCCTCGGGAACCGAGCGGAGACCCAGTACTTC
TRBJ1-2 | NA | TRBV6-1 | NA | CASSEAHLYGYTF | TGTGCCAGCAGTGAAGCACACCTCTATGGCTACACCTTC
TRBJ2-7 | once | TRBV29-1 | NA | CSVTFRYEQYF | TGCAGCGTCACTTTTCGCTACGAGCAGTACTTC
TRBJ2-7 | NA | TRBV5-4 | NA | CASRPNSGAGFDEQYF | TGTGCCAGCAGGCCCAATTCGGGGGCCGGATTTGACGAGCAGTACTTC
TRBJ2-1 | NA | TRBV4-2 | TRBD2 | CASRLLAGVENEQFF | TGTGCCAGCAGATTACTAGCGGGAGTAGAGAATGAGCAGTTCTTC
TRBJ2-6 | NA | TRBV5-4 | NA | CASSLIGGGANVLTF | TGTGCCAGCAGCTTGATTGGTGGAGGGGCCAACGTCCTGACTTTC
TRBJ2-7 | NA | TRBV29-1 | TRBD1 | CSVGEGTGAYEQYF | TGCAGCGTTGGGGAAGGGACAGGGGCCTACGAGCAGTACTTC
TRBJ1-2 | NA | TRBV6-1 | NA | CASSEGFDIHYGYTF | TGTGCCAGCAGTGAAGGGTTTGACATACACTATGGCTACACCTTC
TRBJ1-1 | NA | TRBV19 | NA | CASSISVHTEAFF | TGTGCCAGTAGTATTTCAGTGCACACTGAAGCTTTCTTT
TRBJ1-2 | NA | TRBV19 | TRBD1 | CASSALEQGADGYTF | TGTGCCAGTAGTGCATTGGAACAGGGGGCAGATGGCTACACCTTC
TRBJ2-7 | NA | TRBV5-8 | NA | CASPLTGAYEQYF | TGTGCCAGCCCCCTGACCGGGGCGTACGAGCAGTACTTC
TRBJ2-1 | NA | TRBV10-2 | TRBD2 | CASSGLAGGNEQFF | TGCGCCAGCAGTGGACTAGCGGGAGGAAATGAGCAGTTCTTC
TRBJ1-5 | NA | TRBV4-1 | NA | CASSQDLVSNQPQHF | TGCGCCAGCAGCCAAGATTTAGTTAGCAATCAGCCCCAGCATTTT
TRBJ2-1 | NA | TRBV4-1 | TRBD2 | CASSRLAGVSYNEQFF | TGCGCCAGCAGCCGACTAGCGGGAGTATCCTACAATGAGCAGTTCTTC
TRBJ1-1 | NA | TRBV7-2 | NA | CASSTRQFMNTEAFF | TGTGCCAGCAGCACCCGACAGTTCATGAACACTGAAGCTTTCTTT
TRBJ2-7 | NA | TRBV30 | NA | CAWSVAARVYEQYF | TGTGCCTGGAGTGTAGCCGCCAGGGTCTACGAGCAGTACTTC
TRBJ2-7 | NA | TRBV30 | NA | CAWRIPSYEQYF | TGTGCCTGGAGGATACCCTCCTACGAGCAGTACTTC
TRBJ2-1 | NA | TRBV7-6 | NA | CASSPRDTDNEQFF | TGTGCCAGCAGCCCGAGAGACACGGACAATGAGCAGTTCTTC
TRBJ1-1 | NA | TRBV28 | NA | CASSPMAGAGGTEAFF | TGTGCCAGCAGTCCGATGGCGGGGGCCGGGGGCACTGAAGCTTTCTTT
TRBJ2-1 | NA | TRBV11-2 | TRBD1 | CASSLDLDRSYNEQFF | TGTGCCAGCAGCTTAGATCTGGACAGGTCCTACAATGAGCAGTTCTTC